A selection of T cell receptor beta chains follows, all from one sample in a study of CD8+ T cells in alopecia areata. Here immunoSEQ multiplex PCR was the method, and the copy in TCRdb shows in-frame clones only, minus some. The table records about 110,000 clones, about 60% of them present only once. The material sequenced was CD8+ T cells sorted from blood, taken at week 24, from a patient treated with tofacitinib. These receptors all stem from a human donor with alopecia areata. The CDR3 runs from the conserved cysteine through the conserved F or W. A D gene is named only where the DNA matches it firmly. Some rows mark clone size as missing; the rest say once, few, many or name a class of expanded clone.

v_gene: TRBV7-9
abundance: NA
d_gene: NA
j_gene: TRBJ2-2
CDR3aa: CASSVDILGSGELFF
CDR3nt: TGTGCCAGCAGCGTCGACATACTGGGATCCGGGGAGCTGTTTTTT

v_gene: TRBV13
abundance: NA
d_gene: NA
j_gene: TRBJ2-7
CDR3aa: CASSSSPGYEQYF
CDR3nt: TGTGCCAGCAGCTCCAGCCCGGGCTACGAGCAGTACTTC

v_gene: TRBV30
abundance: NA
d_gene: NA
j_gene: TRBJ2-7
CDR3aa: CAWEGNSYEQYF
CDR3nt: TGTGCCTGGGAGGGCAACTCCTACGAGCAGTACTTC

v_gene: TRBV6-5
abundance: NA
d_gene: NA
j_gene: TRBJ2-4
CDR3aa: CASSSTGTVAKNIQYF
CDR3nt: TGTGCCAGCAGTTCGACCGGGACCGTAGCCAAAAACATTCAGTACTTC

v_gene: TRBV30
abundance: NA
d_gene: NA
j_gene: TRBJ1-1
CDR3aa: CAWTMGTEAFF
CDR3nt: TGTGCCTGGACAATGGGGACTGAAGCTTTCTTT

v_gene: TRBV4-2
abundance: few
d_gene: NA
j_gene: TRBJ2-2
CDR3aa: CASSLSTGGTGELFF
CDR3nt: TGTGCCAGCAGCCTTTCGACAGGAGGCACCGGGGAGCTGTTTTTT

v_gene: TRBV29-1
abundance: few
d_gene: NA
j_gene: TRBJ2-3
CDR3aa: CSVPGPSTDTQYF
CDR3nt: TGCAGCGTTCCAGGGCCTAGCACAGATACGCAGTATTTT

v_gene: TRBV7-9
abundance: NA
d_gene: TRBD2
j_gene: TRBJ2-1
CDR3aa: CASSSRTSGAPYNEQFF
CDR3nt: TGTGCCAGCAGCTCTCGGACTAGCGGGGCCCCATACAATGAGCAGTTCTTC

v_gene: TRBV13
abundance: few
d_gene: NA
j_gene: TRBJ2-5
CDR3aa: CASSQRATGDQETQYF
CDR3nt: TGTGCCAGCAGCCAGCGCGCGACGGGGGATCAAGAGACCCAGTACTTC

v_gene: TRBV27
abundance: NA
d_gene: NA
j_gene: TRBJ2-7
CDR3aa: CASSLDGIYEQYF
CDR3nt: TGTGCCAGCAGCCTAGACGGGATCTACGAGCAGTACTTC